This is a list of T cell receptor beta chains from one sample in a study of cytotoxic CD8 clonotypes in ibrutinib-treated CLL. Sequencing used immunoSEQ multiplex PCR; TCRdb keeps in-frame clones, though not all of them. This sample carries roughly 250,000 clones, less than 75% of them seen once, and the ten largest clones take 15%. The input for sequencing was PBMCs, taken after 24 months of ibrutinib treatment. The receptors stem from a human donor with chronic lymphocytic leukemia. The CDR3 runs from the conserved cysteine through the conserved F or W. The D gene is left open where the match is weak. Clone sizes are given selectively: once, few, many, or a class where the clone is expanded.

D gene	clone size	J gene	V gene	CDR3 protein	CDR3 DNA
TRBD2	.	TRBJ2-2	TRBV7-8	CASSRDPSGSNNGELFF	TGTGCCAGCAGCCGTGACCCTAGCGGGAGTAATAACGGGGAGCTGTTTTTT
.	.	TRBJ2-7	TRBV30	CAWKRFKVGEQYF	TGTGCCTGGAAGAGGTTTAAGGTAGGCGAGCAGTACTTC
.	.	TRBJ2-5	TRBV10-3	CAISRSQETQYF	TGTGCCATCAGCAGGTCCCAAGAGACCCAGTACTTC
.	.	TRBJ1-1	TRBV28	CASSLDNPMNTEAFF	TGTGCCAGCAGTTTAGACAACCCCATGAACACTGAAGCTTTCTTT
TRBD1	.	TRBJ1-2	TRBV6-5	CASTRTGGGYGYTF	TGTGCCAGCACTCGGACAGGGGGCGGCTATGGCTACACCTTC
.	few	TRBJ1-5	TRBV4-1	CASSQDGVAGPQHF	TGCGCCAGCAGCCAAGACGGGGTGGCCGGGCCCCAGCATTTT
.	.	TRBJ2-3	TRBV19	CASSIPGTDTQYF	TGTGCCAGTAGTATTCCCGGCACAGATACGCAGTATTTT
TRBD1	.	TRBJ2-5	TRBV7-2	CASATGQGRRSQYF	TGTGCCAGCGCGACGGGACAGGGAAGGAGGAGCCAGTACTTC
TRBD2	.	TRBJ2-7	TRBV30	CAWRLAGSEQYF	TGTGCCTGGAGACTAGCGGGATCCGAGCAGTACTTC
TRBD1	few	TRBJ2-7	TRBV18	CASSPPTGVIYEQYF	TGTGCCAGCTCACCACCGACAGGGGTAATATACGAGCAGTACTTC